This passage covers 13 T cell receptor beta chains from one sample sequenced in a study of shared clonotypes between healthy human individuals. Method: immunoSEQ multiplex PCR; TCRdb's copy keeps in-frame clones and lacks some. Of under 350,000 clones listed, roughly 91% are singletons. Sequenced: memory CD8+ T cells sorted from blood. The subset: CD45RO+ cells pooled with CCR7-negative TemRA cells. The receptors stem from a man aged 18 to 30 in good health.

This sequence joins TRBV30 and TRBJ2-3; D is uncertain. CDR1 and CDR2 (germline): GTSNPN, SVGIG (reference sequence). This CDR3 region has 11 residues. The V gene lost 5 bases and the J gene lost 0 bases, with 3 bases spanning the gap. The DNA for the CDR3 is TGTGCCTGGTCTAGCACAGATACGCAGTATTTT. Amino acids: CAWSSTDTQYF.

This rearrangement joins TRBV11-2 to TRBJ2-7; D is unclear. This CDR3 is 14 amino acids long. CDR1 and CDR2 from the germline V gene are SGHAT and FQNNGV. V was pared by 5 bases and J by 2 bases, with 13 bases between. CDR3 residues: CASSPTNPAYEQYF. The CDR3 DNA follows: TGTGCCAGCAGCCCCACGAACCCCGCCTACGAGCAGTACTTC.

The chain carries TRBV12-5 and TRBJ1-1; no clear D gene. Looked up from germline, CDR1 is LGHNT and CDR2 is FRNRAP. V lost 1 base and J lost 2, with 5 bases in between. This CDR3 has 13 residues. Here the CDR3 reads CASGLGRNTEAFF. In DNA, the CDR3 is TGTGCTAGTGGTTTGGGTCGTAACACTGAAGCTTTCTTT.

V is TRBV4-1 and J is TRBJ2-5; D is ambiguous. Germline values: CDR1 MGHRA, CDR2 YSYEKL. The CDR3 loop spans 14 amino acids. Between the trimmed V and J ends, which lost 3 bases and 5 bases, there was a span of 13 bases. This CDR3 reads CASSHFTIRETQYF. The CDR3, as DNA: TGCGCCAGCAGCCACTTTACAATAAGGGAGACCCAGTACTTC.

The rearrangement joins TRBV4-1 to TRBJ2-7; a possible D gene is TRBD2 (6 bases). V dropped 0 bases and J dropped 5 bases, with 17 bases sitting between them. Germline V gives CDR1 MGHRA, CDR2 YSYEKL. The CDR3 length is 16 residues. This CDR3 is CASSQDPAGRGDEQYF. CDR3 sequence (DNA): TGCGCCAGCAGCCAAGATCCGGCGGGACGCGGCGACGAGCAGTACTTC.

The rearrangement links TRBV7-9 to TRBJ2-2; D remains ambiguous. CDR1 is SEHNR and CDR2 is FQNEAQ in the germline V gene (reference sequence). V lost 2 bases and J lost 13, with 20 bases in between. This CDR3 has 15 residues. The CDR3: CASSLFSGYPEALFF. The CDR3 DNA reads TGTGCCAGCAGCTTATTTTCCGGGTACCCGGAAGCGCTGTTTTTT.

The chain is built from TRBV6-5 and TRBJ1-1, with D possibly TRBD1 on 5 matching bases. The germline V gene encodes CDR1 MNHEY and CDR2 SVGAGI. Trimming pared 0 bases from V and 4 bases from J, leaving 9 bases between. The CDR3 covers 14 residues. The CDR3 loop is CASSYSSGPTEAFF. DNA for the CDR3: TGTGCCAGCAGTTACTCGTCAGGGCCCACTGAAGCTTTCTTT.

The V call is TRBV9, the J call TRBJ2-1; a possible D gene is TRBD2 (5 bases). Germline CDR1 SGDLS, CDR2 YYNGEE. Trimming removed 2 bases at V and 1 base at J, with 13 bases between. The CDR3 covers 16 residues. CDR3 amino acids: CASSVSRGSSYNEQFF. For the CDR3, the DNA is TGTGCCAGCAGCGTCAGTAGAGGGAGTTCCTACAATGAGCAGTTCTTC.

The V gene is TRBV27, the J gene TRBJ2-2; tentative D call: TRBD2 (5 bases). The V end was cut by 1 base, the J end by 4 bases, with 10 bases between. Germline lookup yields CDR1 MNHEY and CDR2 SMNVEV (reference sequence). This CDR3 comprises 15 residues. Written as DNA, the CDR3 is TGTGCCAGCAGTTTATTAGACCGGGGCACCGGGGAGCTGTTTTTT. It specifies CASSLLDRGTGELFF.

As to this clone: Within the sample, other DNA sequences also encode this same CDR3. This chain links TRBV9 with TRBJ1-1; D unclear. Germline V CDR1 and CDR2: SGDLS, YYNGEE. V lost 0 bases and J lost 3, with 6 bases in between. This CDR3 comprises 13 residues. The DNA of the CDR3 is TGTGCCAGCAGCGTAGGGTCGTACACTGAAGCTTTCTTT. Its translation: CASSVGSYTEAFF.

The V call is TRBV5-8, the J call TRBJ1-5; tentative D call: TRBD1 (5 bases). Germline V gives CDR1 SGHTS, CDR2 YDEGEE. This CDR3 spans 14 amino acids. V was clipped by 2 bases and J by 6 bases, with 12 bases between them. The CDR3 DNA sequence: TGTGCCAGCAGCTTTTGGGGGGATTCTCAGCCCCAGCATTTT. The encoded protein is CASSFWGDSQPQHF.

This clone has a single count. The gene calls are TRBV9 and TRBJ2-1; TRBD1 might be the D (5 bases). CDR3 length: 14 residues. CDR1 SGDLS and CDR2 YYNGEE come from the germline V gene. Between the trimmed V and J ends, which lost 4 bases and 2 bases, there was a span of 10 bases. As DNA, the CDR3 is TGTGCCAGCAGCTCCGGCAGGGCCTACAATGAGCAGTTCTTC. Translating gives CASSSGRAYNEQFF.

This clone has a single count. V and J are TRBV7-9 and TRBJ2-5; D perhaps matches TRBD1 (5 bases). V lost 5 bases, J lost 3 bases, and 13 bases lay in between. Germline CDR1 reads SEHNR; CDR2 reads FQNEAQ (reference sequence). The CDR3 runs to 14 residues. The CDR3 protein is CASSLDRSKETQYF. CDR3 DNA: TGTGCCAGCAGCCTTGACAGATCCAAAGAGACCCAGTACTTC.